Below are 25 T cell receptor beta chains sequenced from a single sample in a study of blood T cell repertoires in COVID-19. Sequencing used immunoSEQ multiplex PCR; TCRdb keeps in-frame clones, though not all of them. The data contain 20,000 to 25,000 clones, about 91% of them seen just once; the ten biggest clones take up 7.4%. The sample consisted of peripheral blood. The receptors come from a man aged 70 or older with active COVID-19.

CDR3 residues: CASSLDRGISGELFF. The DNA of the CDR3 is TGCGCCAGCAGCTTGGACAGGGGGATTTCCGGGGAGCTGTTTTTT. This sequence joins TRBV5-1 and TRBJ2-2; TRBD1 aligns across 8 bases. Germline assignment: CDR1 SGHRS and CDR2 YFSETQ. The CDR3 covers 15 residues. J was trimmed by 6 bases and V by 0 bases; bases with no gene match: 4.

The rearrangement links TRBV10-3 to TRBJ2-2, with 13 bases lining up with TRBD2. Per germline, CDR1 ENHRY and CDR2 SYGVKD. Trimming removed 8 bases from V and 7 bases from J; junction bases left unmatched: 4. There are 14 residues in the CDR3. The CDR3 sequence: CAIGTSGTVGELFF. CDR3 DNA sequence: TGTGCCATCGGGACTAGCGGGACGGTCGGGGAGCTGTTTTTT.

The chain uses TRBV7-2 and TRBJ1-1; the D is unclear. This CDR3 is 16 amino acids long. Trimming cost V 0 bases and J 4 bases, with 15 bases left between them. Per the germline V gene, CDR1 is SGHTA and CDR2 is FQGNSA. The CDR3 DNA is TGTGCCAGCAGCTTAGCGGTTGGGAGGGCTATCACTGAAGCTTTCTTT. This translates into CASSLAVGRAITEAFF.

The chain employs TRBV18 and TRBJ2-5; TRBD2 matches at 8 bases. J gave up 4 bases and V 5 bases, and 9 bases lay outside the gene matches. Germline V gives CDR1 KGHSH, CDR2 LQKENI. The CDR3 spans 15 residues. The CDR3 is CASSGSAGGGETQYF. CDR3 nucleotide sequence: TGTGCCAGCTCAGGCTCGGCGGGGGGCGGAGAGACCCAGTACTTC.

The rearrangement links TRBV19 to TRBJ2-6; 8 bases align to TRBD1. Germline V gene data show CDR1 as LNHDA and CDR2 as SQIVND (reference sequence). With V trimmed by 3 bases and J by 0 bases, 7 bases remained unmatched. The CDR3 runs 18 residues. CDR3 in DNA: TGTGCCAGTAGTATCCCATCCGGGACAGGCTCTGGGGCCAACGTCCTGACTTTC. It yields the protein CASSIPSGTGSGANVLTF.

V gene TRBV2 combines with J gene TRBJ1-1; D is undetermined. The CDR3 sequence is 13 residues long. Looked up from germline, CDR1 is SNHLY and CDR2 is FYNNEI. The germline V and J ends were trimmed by 5 bases and 1 base, with 8 bases remaining between them. The CDR3 protein is CASSTGGNTEAFF. In nucleotides, the CDR3 is TGTGCCAGCAGTACTGGTGGGAACACTGAAGCTTTCTTT.

This chain joins TRBV18 and TRBJ1-1; D unresolved. Deletions cut 5 bases from V and 0 bases from J, with 7 bases between. The CDR3 runs 13 residues. CDR1 and CDR2 from the germline V gene are KGHSH and LQKENI. Written as DNA, the CDR3 is TGTGCCAGCTCAGAAGACATGAACACTGAAGCTTTCTTT. It translates to CASSEDMNTEAFF.

This clone was seen just once. V and J are TRBV5-1 and TRBJ2-2; a weak D match, TRBD1 (5 bases). Trimming removed 6 bases from V and 2 bases from J, with 11 bases in between. This CDR3 has 14 amino acids. Germline lookup yields CDR1 SGHRS and CDR2 YFSETQ. CDR3 in DNA: TGCGCCAGCAAGAAAGGGGCTAACACCGGGGAGCTGTTTTTT. It encodes CASKKGANTGELFF.

This chain links TRBV29-1 with TRBJ2-5, with D perhaps TRBD1 (6 bases). V lost 7 bases to trimming and J lost 1 base, with 13 bases between them. The germline V gene encodes CDR1 SQVTM and CDR2 ANQGSEA. CDR3 length: 13 residues. The CDR3 protein is CSGYRQAQETQYF. The DNA of the CDR3 is TGCAGCGGCTACCGACAGGCCCAAGAGACCCAGTACTTC.

V usage is TRBV5-1 and J usage is TRBJ2-5; 8 nucleotides line up with TRBD1. The CDR3 totals 13 residues. CDR1 and CDR2 from the germline V gene are SGHRS and YFSETQ. The junction had 4 bases not matched to a gene; V was cut back by 5 bases and J by 4 bases. CDR3 sequence reads: CASREDRVETQYF. The CDR3, as DNA: TGCGCCAGCAGAGAGGACAGGGTAGAGACCCAGTACTTC.

This chain uses TRBV5-1 with TRBJ2-3; the match to TRBD1 covers 7 bases. V lost 0 bases, J lost 6 bases, and 7 bases stayed unmatched. The CDR3 sequence is 15 residues long. From germline, CDR1 is SGHRS and CDR2 YFSETQ. The CDR3 DNA is TGCGCCAGCAGCTTGGTTAGGGGGCGAGGGGATACGCAGTATTTT. Residues: CASSLVRGRGDTQYF. The whole variable domain, filled in from reference TRBV5-1 and TRBJ2-3, reads KAGVTQTPRYLIKTRGQQVTLSCSPISGHRSVSWYQQTPGQGLQFLFEYFSETQRNKGNFPGRFSGRQFSNSRSEMNVSTLELGDSALYLCASSLVRGRGDTQYFGPGTRLTVL.

V is TRBV3-1 (or the pseudogene TRBV3-2) and J is TRBJ1-2; D is unresolved. CDR3 length: 12 residues. Trimming stripped 9 bases from V and 8 bases from J, with 16 bases between. Germline V gene data show CDR1 as LGHDT and CDR2 as YNNKEL (reference sequence). CDR3 sequence reads: CASSGEAGGYTF. CDR3 nucleotides: TGTGCCAGTTCTGGGGAGGCGGGAGGCTACACCTTC.

This chain uses TRBV7-2 with TRBJ1-1; no clear D gene. The CDR3 extends over 15 amino acids. The germline CDR1 and CDR2 sequences are SGHTA and FQGNSA. The V end was cut by 2 bases, the J end by 0 bases, with 10 bases between. The CDR3 spells CASSLFEGVNTEAFF. CDR3 nucleotides: TGTGCCAGCAGCTTATTTGAGGGTGTGAACACTGAAGCTTTCTTT.

This sequence joins TRBV4-3 and TRBJ2-1, with D hard to call. The CDR3 contains 17 residues. Germline V gene data show CDR1 as LGHNA and CDR2 as YSLEER. The ends were cut back, 4 bases at V and 0 bases at J, with 16 bases in the middle. The CDR3, as DNA: TGCGCCAGCAGCCCTACCCTGCCTTCTGACTCCTACAATGAGCAGTTCTTC. Its translation: CASSPTLPSDSYNEQFF.

The rearrangement uses TRBV9 and TRBJ2-3; 11 bases fit TRBD2. This CDR3 has 17 residues. V lost 0 bases, J lost 3 bases, and 6 bases stayed unmatched. Germline CDR1 reads SGDLS; CDR2 reads YYNGEE. The CDR3 loop is CASSVGPASGRTDTQYF. Here the CDR3 DNA reads TGTGCCAGCAGCGTAGGCCCCGCTAGCGGGAGGACAGATACGCAGTATTTT.

The chain joins TRBV3-1 (or the pseudogene TRBV3-2) to TRBJ2-3; 7 bases map to TRBD2. After removal of 0 bases from V and 2 bases from J, the junction contained 5 bases not matched to a gene. CDR3 length: 16 amino acids. CDR1 LGHDT and CDR2 YNNKEL come from the germline V gene (reference sequence). The CDR3 nucleotides read TGTGCCAGCAGCCAAGAACGGCTAGCGGCCACAGATACGCAGTATTTT. As protein: CASSQERLAATDTQYF.

This clone appeared a single time. This sequence joins TRBV5-4 and TRBJ2-2; 8 bases align to TRBD2. The J segment lost 7 bases and the V segment lost 4 bases, leaving 6 bases of the junction unmatched. CDR3 size: 14 residues. In germline, CDR1 is SGHNT, CDR2 YYREEE (reference sequence). The CDR3 coding sequence is TGTGCCAGCAGCAATAGCGGGGTCGGCGGGGAGCTGTTTTTT. The encoded protein is CASSNSGVGGELFF.

The sample holds one count of this clone. The chain carries TRBV14 and TRBJ2-7; D remains ambiguous. CDR1 and CDR2 from the germline V gene are SGHDN and FVKESK. V was clipped by 4 bases and J by 3 bases, with 13 bases between them. The CDR3 length is 14 residues. The CDR3 coding sequence is TGTGCCAGCAGCCCCTCCCCTATTCTCTACGAGCAGTACTTC. This codes for CASSPSPILYEQYF.

The chain has TRBV5-1 and TRBJ1-2; 7 bases match TRBD1. The CDR3 runs 15 residues. Germline trimming cut 4 bases from V and 0 bases from J; bases unmatched to any gene: 6. Germline CDR1 reads SGHRS; CDR2 reads YFSETQ. CDR3 DNA sequence: TGCGCCAGCAGCCCATCGGGACAGACTAACTATGGCTACACCTTC. Residues: CASSPSGQTNYGYTF.

The chain carries TRBV5-1 and TRBJ2-5; TRBD2 matches 13 bases. This CDR3 is 17 amino acids long. After removal of 2 bases from V and 2 bases from J, the junction contained 6 bases not matched to a gene. Germline V gene sequence: CDR1 SGHRS, CDR2 YFSETQ. The CDR3, as DNA: TGCGCCAGCAGCTTACAGGGACTAGCGGGGTCACAAGAGACCCAGTACTTC. Translating gives CASSLQGLAGSQETQYF.

This clone was found once. The gene calls are TRBV6-6 and TRBJ2-2; 8 positions agree with TRBD2. V shed 6 bases, J shed 6 bases, and the junction held 9 bases outside the gene matches. The germline V gene encodes CDR1 MNHNY and CDR2 SVGAGI (reference sequence). This CDR3 is 15 amino acids long. Here the CDR3 DNA reads TGTGCCAGCAGCTCGGGCGCGGGGGGCCCCGGGGAGCTGTTTTTT. Amino acid sequence: CASSSGAGGPGELFF.

This clone was seen more than once but under ten times. This CDR3 is CASSLAGAEGNQPQHF. The CDR3 nucleotides are TGTGCCAGCAGCTTAGCAGGGGCTGAAGGCAATCAGCCCCAGCATTTT. This chain joins TRBV7-8 and TRBJ1-5; D is possibly TRBD1 (5 bases). The CDR3 consists of 16 residues. Germline V lookup: CDR1 SGHVS, CDR2 FQNEAQ. V gave up 0 bases and J gave up 2 bases, with 11 bases separating them.

V is TRBV27 and J is TRBJ2-5; TRBD2 agrees at 7 bases. The ends lost 3 bases at V and 3 bases at J; junction bases unmatched: 7. The CDR3 sequence is 15 residues long. In germline, CDR1 is MNHEY, CDR2 SMNVEV (reference sequence). DNA of the CDR3: TGTGCCAGCAGTTTCACTACTAGCGCGGAAGAGACCCAGTACTTC. This gives the protein CASSFTTSAEETQYF.

CDR3 amino acids: CATSTPRQGVRATEAFF. The CDR3 nucleotides are TGTGCCACCTCCACCCCGCGCCAGGGCGTTCGGGCCACTGAAGCTTTCTTT. The genes are TRBV24-1 and TRBJ1-1; D possibly corresponds to TRBD1 (5 bases). The CDR3 runs to 17 residues. The V end lost 9 bases, the J end lost 4 bases, and 26 bases lay between the germline ends. Per the germline V gene, CDR1 is KGHDR and CDR2 is SFDVKD.

The rearrangement links TRBV6-5 to TRBJ2-7; D call uncertain. The CDR3 spans 14 residues. Trimming removed 3 bases at V and 0 bases at J, with 9 bases between. CDR1 is MNHEY and CDR2 is SVGAGI in the germline V gene. The CDR3 sequence is CASSYLASSYEQYF. In nucleotides, the CDR3 is TGTGCCAGCAGTTATCTTGCGAGCTCCTACGAGCAGTACTTC.